The clone carrying this T cell receptor (beta chain) was seen more than once but under ten times. TCRdb ran MiXCR on the 5' RACE reads and lists one entry per CDR3 protein. The sample has hundreds of thousands of distinct CDR3 sequences; around a sixth are singletons. The sample is drawn from a study of identical twins. CDR1 is SNHLY, CDR2 FYNNEI, per germline. Trimming took 3 bases from V and 7 from J, leaving 9 bases between them. This CDR3 is 13 amino acids long. These same data were also listed under a study on T cells expressing NK-cell markers.

The sequenced sample was PBMCs. This chain uses TRBV2 with TRBJ1-4; D not resolved. The sequence was obtained from a woman between 18 and 29 years old in good health. CDR3 sequence reads: CASSDWRSEKLFF. The CDR3 DNA sequence: TGTGCCAGCAGTGACTGGAGGAGTGAAAAACTGTTTTTT.